What follows are 22 T cell receptor beta chains derived from one specimen sequenced in a study of blood T cell repertoires in COVID-19 (dated by TCRdb to about 2020). Library preparation employed the immunoSEQ multiplex PCR assay. The source is immuneACCESS, and TCRdb retained only in-frame sequences with V and J called. Part of the clones is not carried over; for the studies checked, unresolved V genes explain less than half of this, and the remainder is unexplained. The table for this sample lists fewer than 400,000 clones; roughly 90% of them were counted only once. The ten biggest clones cover less than 3.5% of the sample. The sample was peripheral blood. The receptors come from a woman younger than 45 with COVID-19, enrolled during active disease.

The chain is built from TRBV29-1 and TRBJ2-7; TRBD2 matches at 12 bases. The CDR3 sequence is 17 residues long. The germline CDR1 and CDR2 sequences are SQVTM and ANQGSEA. Trimming took 7 bases from V and 0 from J; bases not matched to a gene: 13. The DNA for the CDR3 is TGCAGCGCTGGCGTTACTAGCGGGAGGAGGAGCTCCTACGAGCAGTACTTC. It translates to CSAGVTSGRRSSYEQYF.

V gene TRBV7-2 combines with J gene TRBJ1-2, with a tentative D call TRBD1 (6 bases). V lost 5 bases and J 7 bases, leaving 14 bases between the germline ends. The CDR3 runs 13 residues. Germline CDR1 SGHTA, CDR2 FQGNSA. CDR3 DNA sequence: TGTGCCAGCAGCGGCCGGACAGATCGTGGCTACACCTTC. Protein product: CASSGRTDRGYTF.

The chain combines TRBV11-3 with TRBJ1-6, with D possibly TRBD1 on 5 matching bases. V shed 2 bases and J shed 10 bases, with 21 bases lying between them. Looked up from germline, CDR1 is SGHNT and CDR2 is YENEEA. There are 17 residues in the CDR3. In nucleotides, the CDR3 is TGTGCCAGCAGCTTAAGTCCCAGGGAAGGGGCACGGTCACCCCTCCACTTT. Translated, it gives CASSLSPREGARSPLHF.

The V and J genes are TRBV5-6 and TRBJ1-1, with a weak D call TRBD1 (5 bases). Per the germline V gene, CDR1 is SGHDT and CDR2 is YYEEEE. Trimming took 0 bases from V and 7 from J, leaving 10 bases between them. There are 13 residues in the CDR3. The CDR3 region has the DNA TGTGCCAGCAGCTTGGAGACGGACAATGAAGCTTTCTTT. It yields the protein CASSLETDNEAFF.

The chain links TRBV30 to TRBJ2-2; 9 nucleotides align to TRBD1. The CDR3 consists of 13 residues. Germline CDR1 and CDR2: GTSNPN and SVGIG (reference sequence). V gave up 5 bases and J gave up 4 bases; unmatched junction bases: 2. CDR3 sequence reads: CAWGTGTTGELFF. DNA for the CDR3: TGTGCCTGGGGGACAGGGACCACCGGGGAGCTGTTTTTT.

The chain joins TRBV5-1 to TRBJ2-3; D is uncertain. The length of the CDR3 is 13 residues. Deletions cut 0 bases from V and 4 bases from J, with 6 bases between. Germline CDR1 reads SGHRS; CDR2 reads YFSETQ. The CDR3 nucleotides are TGCGCCAGCAGCTTGGTCGGGTCAGATACGCAGTATTTT. Translated, it gives CASSLVGSDTQYF.

This chain uses TRBV3-1 (or the pseudogene TRBV3-2) with TRBJ2-1; 7 bases agree with TRBD2. The germline gives CDR1 LGHDT, CDR2 YNNKEL (reference sequence). V lost 1 base, J lost 7 bases, and 7 bases stayed unmatched. This CDR3 is 15 amino acids long. The CDR3 protein is CASSQAAGWANEQFF. The DNA for the CDR3 is TGTGCCAGCAGCCAAGCAGCGGGATGGGCGAATGAGCAGTTCTTC.

V is TRBV30 and J is TRBJ2-1, with 8 bases lining up with TRBD2. CDR1 and CDR2 (germline): GTSNPN, SVGIG (reference sequence). After removal of 0 bases from V and 6 bases from J, the junction contained 1 base not matched to a gene. CDR3 length equals 13 residues. The CDR3 loop reads CAWSVAGVNEQFF. Here the CDR3 DNA reads TGTGCCTGGAGTGTAGCGGGAGTCAATGAGCAGTTCTTC.

The chain links TRBV6-5 to TRBJ2-2; tentative D call: TRBD2 (6 bases). Germline CDR1 is MNHEY and CDR2 is SVGAGI. V lost 1 base, J lost 2 bases, and 8 bases lay in between. The CDR3 contains 15 residues. CDR3 DNA: TGTGCCAGCAGTTACTTCGGGAGCAACACCGGGGAGCTGTTTTTT. Protein product: CASSYFGSNTGELFF.

This chain uses TRBV4-2 with TRBJ1-5; 8 bases fit TRBD1. CDR1 LGHNA and CDR2 YNFKEQ come from the germline V gene. V lost 4 bases to trimming and J lost 5 bases; unmatched junction nucleotides: 10. CDR3 length: 16 residues. The CDR3 nucleotides read TGTGCCAGCAGCCTTGGCACAGGGGGGGTAGATCAGCCCCAGCATTTT. Translation gives CASSLGTGGVDQPQHF.

This clone was found a few times. The V and J genes are TRBV4-1 and TRBJ1-2, with D possibly matching TRBD1 (5 bases). The germline gives CDR1 MGHRA, CDR2 YSYEKL. The CDR3 has 13 residues. V was trimmed by 0 bases and J by 8 bases, leaving 10 bases between them. The chain's CDR3 is CASSQDVRGGYTF. CDR3 DNA: TGCGCCAGCAGCCAAGATGTCCGGGGGGGCTACACCTTC.

This chain uses TRBV28 with TRBJ2-7; 14 nucleotides agree with TRBD2. There are 16 residues in the CDR3. The V segment lost 5 bases and the J segment 4 bases; nucleotides outside the gene matches: 7. The germline CDR1 and CDR2 sequences are MDHEN and SYDVKM. CDR3 nucleotide sequence: TGTGCCAGCAGTAGTACCGGGACTAGCGGGAGATACGAGCAGTACTTC. Its protein product is CASSSTGTSGRYEQYF.

This clone was found once. The rearrangement joins TRBV28 to TRBJ2-7; 10 bases are shared with TRBD2. Trimming took 6 bases from V and 0 from J; bases not matched to a gene: 5. This CDR3 is 15 amino acids long. In germline, CDR1 is MDHEN, CDR2 SYDVKM. CDR3 region: CASSLIAGGSYEQYF. The CDR3 DNA is TGTGCCAGCAGCCTCATAGCGGGAGGCTCCTACGAGCAGTACTTC.

The V gene is TRBV19, the J gene TRBJ2-1; 9 nucleotides match TRBD1. The CDR3 runs 15 residues. The V gene end was trimmed by 5 bases and the J gene end by 8 bases; junction bases not matched to a gene: 10. Germline V lookup: CDR1 LNHDA, CDR2 SQIVND (reference sequence). CDR3 residues: CASSANRDRVHEQFF. DNA of the CDR3: TGTGCCAGTAGTGCTAACCGGGACAGGGTCCATGAGCAGTTCTTC.

This rearrangement joins TRBV11-2 to TRBJ2-3; possibly TRBD2 for D (6 bases). V lost 5 bases to trimming and J lost 3 bases, with 18 bases between them. The CDR3 is made up of 16 amino acids. Germline loops: CDR1 SGHAT, CDR2 FQNNGV. CDR3 sequence: CASSQRLALKTDTQYF. The CDR3 DNA sequence: TGTGCCAGCAGCCAGAGGCTAGCGTTGAAAACAGATACGCAGTATTTT.

The V call is TRBV30, the J call TRBJ2-2; D might be TRBD2 (5 bases). CDR3 length: 14 amino acids. Germline-derived CDR1 and CDR2 are GTSNPN and SVGIG (reference sequence). Trimming removed 2 bases from V and 0 bases from J, with 7 bases in between. As DNA, the CDR3 is TGTGCCTGGAGTACCGGGACGAACACCGGGGAGCTGTTTTTT. Its protein product is CAWSTGTNTGELFF.

The chain links TRBV6-4 to TRBJ2-7, with TRBD2 as a possible D gene (5 bases). CDR3 length equals 16 residues. Germline V gene sequence: CDR1 MRHNA, CDR2 SNTAGT. V shed 0 bases and J shed 2 bases, with 14 bases lying between them. CDR3 loop: CASSDSTPEGAYEQYF. The CDR3 region has the DNA TGTGCCAGCAGTGACTCGACGCCCGAGGGCGCCTACGAGCAGTACTTC.

V gene TRBV6-1 combines with J gene TRBJ1-3; D is possibly TRBD1 (6 bases). CDR3 length: 16 residues. The V gene lost 1 base and the J gene lost 0 bases, with 10 bases spanning the gap. In germline, CDR1 is MNHNS, CDR2 SASEGT. The CDR3: CASSEGTDRSGNTIYF. DNA of the CDR3: TGTGCCAGCAGTGAAGGGACAGACCGCTCTGGAAACACCATATATTTT.

The V gene is TRBV30, the J gene TRBJ1-5, with D possibly matching TRBD1 (6 bases). The ends were cut back, 3 bases at V and 6 bases at J, with 15 bases in the middle. The germline V gene encodes CDR1 GTSNPN and CDR2 SVGIG (reference sequence). The CDR3 length is 14 residues. The CDR3 loop is CAWRATGGAQPQHF. For the CDR3, the DNA is TGTGCCTGGAGAGCTACGGGGGGCGCTCAGCCCCAGCATTTT.

The genes are TRBV10-3 and TRBJ1-4, with D uncertain. Germline CDR1 and CDR2: ENHRY and SYGVKD. The V end lost 5 bases, the J end lost 7 bases, and 11 bases lay between the germline ends. This CDR3 has 13 residues. In DNA, the CDR3 is TGTGCCATCAGTTCCAGTCTAGCTGAAAAACTGTTTTTT. Protein: CAISSSLAEKLFF.

V usage is TRBV11-2 and J usage is TRBJ1-2; a weak D match, TRBD1 (6 bases). Germline assignment: CDR1 SGHAT and CDR2 FQNNGV. The CDR3 loop spans 12 amino acids. Trimming removed 4 bases at V and 8 bases at J, with 11 bases between. DNA of the CDR3: TGTGCCAGCAGCTCCAACAGGGAAGGCTACACCTTC. Translated: CASSSNREGYTF.

The rearrangement joins TRBV5-6 to TRBJ2-7; the D gene is possibly TRBD1 (6 bases). V was cut by 1 base and J by 4 bases, with 15 bases left in between. Germline assignment: CDR1 SGHDT and CDR2 YYEEEE. The CDR3 has 15 amino acids. CDR3 DNA sequence: TGTGCCAGCAGCTTGTCTACAGGGTCCACTTACGAGCAGTACTTC. This codes for CASSLSTGSTYEQYF.